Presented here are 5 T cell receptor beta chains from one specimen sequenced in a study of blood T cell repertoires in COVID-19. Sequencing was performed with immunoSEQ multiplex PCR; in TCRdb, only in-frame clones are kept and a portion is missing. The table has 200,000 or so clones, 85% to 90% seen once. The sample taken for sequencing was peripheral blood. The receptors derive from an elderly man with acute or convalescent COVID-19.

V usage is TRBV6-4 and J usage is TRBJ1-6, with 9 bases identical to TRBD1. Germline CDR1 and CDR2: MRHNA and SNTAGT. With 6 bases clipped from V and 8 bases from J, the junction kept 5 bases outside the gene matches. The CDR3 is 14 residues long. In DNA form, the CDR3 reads TGTGCCAGCAGCTTCCGGGACAGGGATTCACCCCTCCACTTT. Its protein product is CASSFRDRDSPLHF.

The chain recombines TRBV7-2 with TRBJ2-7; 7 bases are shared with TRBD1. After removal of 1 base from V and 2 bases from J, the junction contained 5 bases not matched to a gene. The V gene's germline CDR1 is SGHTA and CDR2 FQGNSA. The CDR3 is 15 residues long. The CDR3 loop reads CASSLDITGAYEQYV. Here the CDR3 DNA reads TGTGCCAGCAGCTTAGATATCACAGGGGCCTACGAGCAGTACGTC.

For the CDR3, the DNA is TGTGCCAGCAGCGTATTAGGCAGGGGCGGAACTAATGAAAAACTGTTTTTT. The encoded protein is CASSVLGRGGTNEKLFF. The genes are TRBV9 and TRBJ1-4; tentative D call: TRBD1 (6 bases). The V gene lost 1 base and the J gene lost 1 base, with 14 bases spanning the gap. This CDR3 contains 17 residues. The germline V gene has CDR1 SGDLS and CDR2 YYNGEE.

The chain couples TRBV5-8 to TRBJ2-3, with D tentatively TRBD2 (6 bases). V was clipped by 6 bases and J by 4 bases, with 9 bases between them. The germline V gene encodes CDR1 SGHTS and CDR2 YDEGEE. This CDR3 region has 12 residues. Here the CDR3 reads CASIWGADTQYF. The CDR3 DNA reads TGTGCCAGCATCTGGGGGGCAGATACGCAGTATTTT.

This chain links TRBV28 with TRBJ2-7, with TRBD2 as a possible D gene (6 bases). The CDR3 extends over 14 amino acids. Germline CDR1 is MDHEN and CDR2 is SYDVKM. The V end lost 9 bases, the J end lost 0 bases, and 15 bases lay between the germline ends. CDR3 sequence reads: CARTGTPDSYEQYF. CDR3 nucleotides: TGTGCCAGGACCGGGACTCCTGACTCCTACGAGCAGTACTTC.